This TCR beta chain is drawn from a study of T cells in Graves' hyperthyroidism and ophthalmopathy. Points from the study as a whole: Ophthalmopathy could be told apart from stable hyperthyroidism with a 13 V-J model.

The V and J ends lost 3 bases and 5 bases respectively, with 13 bases between them. Germline CDR1 is MNHNS and CDR2 is SASEGT. The CDR3 loop spans 15 amino acids. Ten or more counts support this clonotype. The target antigen is unknown. Thyroid ultrasound and orbital computed tomography, with clinical symptoms and serum thyroxine and TRAb, informed diagnoses. The TCR beta CDR3 regions underwent amplification using RNA transcripts as the source. TCR CDR3 underwent first-round RT-PCR with the HTBI primer set. TCRdb redid the calling of the multiplex PCR reads with MiXCR, one entry per CDR3 protein. The data hold 470,000 or so distinct CDR3 sequences, with around 20% observed a single time.

The source is a man between 18 and 35 years old with Graves' hyperthyroidism. The sequencing input was blood. J is TRBJ2-2 and V is TRBV6-1; D is unresolved. The DNA for the CDR3 is TGTGCCAGCAGTGAGAAGGCCGATTCTACCGGGGAGCTGTTTTTT. It encodes CASSEKADSTGELFF.